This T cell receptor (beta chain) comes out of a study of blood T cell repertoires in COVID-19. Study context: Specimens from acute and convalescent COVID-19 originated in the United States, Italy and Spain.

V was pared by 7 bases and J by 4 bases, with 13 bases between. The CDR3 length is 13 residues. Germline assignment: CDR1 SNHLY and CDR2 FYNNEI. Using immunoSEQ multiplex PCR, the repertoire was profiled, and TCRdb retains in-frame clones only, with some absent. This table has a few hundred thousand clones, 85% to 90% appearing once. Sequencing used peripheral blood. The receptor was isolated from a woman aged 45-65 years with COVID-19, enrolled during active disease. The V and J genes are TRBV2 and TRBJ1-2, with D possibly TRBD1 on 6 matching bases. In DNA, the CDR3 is TGTGCCAGCACCGAACAGGGCTTCTATGGCTACACCTTC. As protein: CASTEQGFYGYTF.